This TCR beta chain comes out of a study of blood T cell repertoires in COVID-19. On the study more broadly: Collection of acute and convalescent COVID-19 samples took place in the United States, Italy and Spain. Nucleic acid was either cDNA or gDNA, and it came from T cells, B-cell-depleted T cells, or PBMCs.

Per the original methods: Amplification of reference gene primers provided the estimated nucleated cell counts. TCRdb keeps only in-frame clones here, not all; method: immunoSEQ multiplex PCR. Clone size and the V and J calls come from that table; the DNA yielded D and trimming. The table shows about 100,000 clones, with 88% occurring only once. Germline V gives CDR1 LNHDA, CDR2 SQIVND (reference sequence). This CDR3 has 13 amino acids. V was cut by 3 bases and J by 7 bases, with 10 bases left in between. The gene calls are TRBV19 and TRBJ1-5; D uncertain. The sequence was collected from a human donor in a cohort sampled during active COVID-19. The material sequenced was peripheral blood. In DNA form, the CDR3 reads TGTGCCAGTAGTATTTCAGCGGGCCAGCCCCAGCATTTT. Protein sequence: CASSISAGQPQHF.